There are a few counts of the clone carrying this TCR beta chain. Trimming cost V 6 bases and J 5 bases; bases outside gene matches: 8. This CDR3 is 15 amino acids long. The sample is drawn from a study of patients and donors after allogeneic stem cell transplantation. MiXCR, run by TCRdb on the RT-PCR reads, gives a single entry per CDR3 protein. The repertoire holds about 200,000 distinct CDR3 sequences, with 35% to 45% as singletons. Sequenced: blood, either unsorted or a sorted T cell fraction (not recorded which). This rearrangement joins TRBV12-3 or TRBV12-4 to TRBJ2-2; 8 bases are shared with TRBD1. The origin of this receptor is a human donor who was either an allogeneic HSCT recipient or a stem cell or donor lymphocyte infusion donor (not recorded which). It is not recorded whose cells these are; they may come from a transplant donor. The CDR3 coding sequence is TGTGCCAGCAGCAGCGACAGGGGAGAGACCGGGGAGCTGTTTTTT. It specifies CASSSDRGETGELFF.